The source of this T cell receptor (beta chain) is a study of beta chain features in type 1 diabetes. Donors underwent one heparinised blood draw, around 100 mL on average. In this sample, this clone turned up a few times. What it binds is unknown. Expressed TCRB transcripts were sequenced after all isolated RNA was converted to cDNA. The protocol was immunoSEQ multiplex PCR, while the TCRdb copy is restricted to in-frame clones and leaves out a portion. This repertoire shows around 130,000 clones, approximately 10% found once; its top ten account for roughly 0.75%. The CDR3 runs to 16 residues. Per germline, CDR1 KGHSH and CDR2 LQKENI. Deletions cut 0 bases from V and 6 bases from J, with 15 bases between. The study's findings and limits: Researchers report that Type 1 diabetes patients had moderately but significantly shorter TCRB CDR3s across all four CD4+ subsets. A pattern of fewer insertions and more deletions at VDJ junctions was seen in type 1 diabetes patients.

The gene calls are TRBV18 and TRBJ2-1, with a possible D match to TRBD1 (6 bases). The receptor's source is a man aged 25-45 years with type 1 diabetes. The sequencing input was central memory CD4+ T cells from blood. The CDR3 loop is CASSPPQGRVGNEQFF. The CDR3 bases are TGTGCCAGCTCACCACCACAGGGTAGGGTGGGCAATGAGCAGTTCTTC.